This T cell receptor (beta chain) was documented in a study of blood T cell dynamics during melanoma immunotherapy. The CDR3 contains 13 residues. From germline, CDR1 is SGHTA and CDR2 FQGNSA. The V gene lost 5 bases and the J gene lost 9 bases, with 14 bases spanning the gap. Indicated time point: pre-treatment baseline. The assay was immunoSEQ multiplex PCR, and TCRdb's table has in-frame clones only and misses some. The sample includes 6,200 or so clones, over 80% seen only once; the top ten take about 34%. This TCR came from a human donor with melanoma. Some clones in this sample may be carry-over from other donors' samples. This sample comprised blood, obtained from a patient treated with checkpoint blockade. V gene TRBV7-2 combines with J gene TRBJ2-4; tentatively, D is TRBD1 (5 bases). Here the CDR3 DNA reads TGTGCCAGCAGCCCCACCCGTAGGGGCATTCAGTACTTC. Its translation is CASSPTRRGIQYF.